A single sample is the source of the 3 T cell receptor beta chains below, sequenced in a study of shared clonotypes between healthy human individuals. Generated by immunoSEQ multiplex PCR, the TCRdb table keeps only in-frame clones and is missing some. The table has 2 million to 2.5 million clones, 80% to 95% seen once. Sequenced input: naive CD4+ T cells from PBMCs. Subset specified: CD45RA+ positively selected. Receptor source: a man aged 18 to 29 in good health. Some clones in this sample may be carry-over from other donors' samples.

The chain recombines TRBV5-4 with TRBJ2-2, with 8 positions matching TRBD2. Germline lookup yields CDR1 SGHNT and CDR2 YYREEE (reference sequence). After removal of 4 bases from V and 7 bases from J, the junction contained 9 bases not matched to a gene. The CDR3 totals 15 residues. CDR3 protein: CASSPREGRGGELFF. The CDR3 DNA sequence: TGTGCCAGCAGCCCCCGGGAGGGCCGGGGCGGGGAGCTGTTTTTT.

The V call is TRBV7-2, the J call TRBJ2-5, with D possibly matching TRBD2 (6 bases). The ends were cut back, 5 bases at V and 4 bases at J, with 14 bases in the middle. Germline V gene lookup returns CDR1 SGHTA and CDR2 FQGNSA. There are 14 residues in the CDR3. This chain's CDR3 is CASSVSGAGETQYF. In nucleotides, the CDR3 is TGTGCCAGCAGCGTTAGCGGAGCTGGAGAGACCCAGTACTTC. Filled out from reference TRBV7-2 and TRBJ2-5, the complete variable domain reads GAGVSQSPSNKVTEKGKDVELRCDPISGHTALYWYRQSLGQGLEFLIYFQGNSAPDKSGLPSDRFSAERTGGSVSTLTIQRTQQEDSAVYLCASSVSGAGETQYFGPGTRLLVL.

The chain links TRBV5-1 to TRBJ1-5, with D tentatively TRBD1 (5 bases). The CDR3 consists of 17 residues. The germline CDR1 and CDR2 sequences are SGHRS and YFSETQ. The germline V and J ends were trimmed by 4 bases and 3 bases, with 20 bases remaining between them. In nucleotides, the CDR3 is TGCGCCAGCAGCCCCCTCGGTGGGCAGGGTAACAATCAGCCCCAGCATTTT. Encoded protein: CASSPLGGQGNNQPQHF.